This T cell receptor (beta chain) was retrieved from a study of identical twins. Points from the study as a whole: Insertions were fewer in abundant cord blood beta clonotypes, whereas memory repertoires showed none of this pattern.

The CDR3 covers 13 residues. Germline values: CDR1 ENHRY, CDR2 SYGVKD. Trimming removed 4 bases from V and 5 bases from J, with 9 bases in between. Donors uniformly comprised healthy Caucasians. The sample holds many counts of this clonotype. No antigen is known for it. MiXCR was run by TCRdb on the 5' RACE reads, yielding one entry per CDR3 protein. The data show hundreds of thousands of distinct CDR3 sequences, 9% to 15% seen once. These same records also appear under a second study, on yellow fever vaccine responses in identical twins.

The V call is TRBV10-3, the J call TRBJ1-5; D is possibly TRBD1 (6 bases). Sequencing input: PBMCs. This receptor was obtained from a woman aged 18-35 years in good health. This CDR3 is CAISAGGDQPQHF. DNA for the CDR3: TGTGCCATCAGTGCGGGGGGCGATCAGCCCCAGCATTTT.